Below, one T cell receptor beta chain is given with its context. Its antigen is still unknown. The record has no base qualities; no much larger clone is one base away. The data derive from a study of tumor and adjacent non-tumor tissue in lung cancer (dated by TCRdb to the late 2010s). With regard to the full study: Patients with adenocarcinoma (12), squamous cell carcinoma (2) and small cell lung cancer (1) were included in the cohort. Ages among the 15 or so patients ranged from roughly 30 to 85 years, there were approximately 10 men and 5 women, and disease was at TNM stage I to III. A total of some 130,000,000 productive TCRbeta reads were generated by sequencing, corresponding to an average of about 4.17 million reads per sample. Using bulk TCRbeta repertoires from approximately 15 lung cancer patients, the study set lung tumor tissue side by side with matched distant non-tumor lung tissue. TCRbeta CDR3 sequencing was performed on 30 to 35 paired specimens, with one tumor sample and one normal lung sample collected per patient.

RNA was isolated from bulk, unsorted tissue, and RNA quality was assessed with a NanoDrop ND-1000 and an Agilent 2100. All donors had newly diagnosed lung cancer, had not received prior chemotherapy, and were admitted for thoracic surgery in China between August and November 2014. Anyone who had undergone radiotherapy or chemotherapy before, or who had another cancer at the same time, was left out of the study. Pieces of surgical tissue measuring 1-2 cm3 were kept in RNAlater solution and held at -80 degrees C until needed. The investigation overall reported the following: TCR diversity was significantly higher in younger patients, and greater tumor TCR diversity was associated with shorter overall survival and shorter disease-free survival. Because peripheral blood was not sequenced, blood TCRbeta repertoires in the lung cancer patients of the study were not examined. The top 100 clones made up a significantly larger cumulative share of the repertoire in normal lung than in tumor tissue. With only about 16 patients in the cohort, the authors noted that larger samples and more detailed clinical data are needed. Tumor tissue showed significantly higher TCR diversity (inverse Simpson) than normal lung tissue, at 431.37 vs 166.20 (P = 0.0075, Mann-Whitney U test). Neither the sequencing platform nor unique molecular identifiers are mentioned in the methods.

Per the germline V gene, SGHTA is the CDR1 and FQGNSA is the CDR2. The CDR3 holds 14 amino acids from the cysteine to the phenylalanine. Just CDR3 DNA is preserved here, 42 bases in frame from base 1. V is shortened by 0 bases, J by 13 bases, and the region joining them spans 13 bases. Libraries were prepared through multiplex PCR. The sequencer listed for this sample is Illumina HiSeq 2500. TCRbeta libraries were built by three rounds of nested PCR using primers (Table S4), following protocols modified from ARM-PCR. PCR products of 200-500 bp were gel-excised and purified with the QIAquick gel extraction kit before sequencing. As for how the authors treated the data: Reads were cleaned with Trimmomatic, merged with FLASH into complete CDR3 sequences, and assigned to V(D)J germline segments with MiTCR. Clonal diversity was calculated as the inverse Simpson's index using VDJtools. In-frame sequences lacking a premature stop codon were counted as productive reads. The public sequencing data were trimmed at Q25 with fastp and processed into clonotypes with MiXCR by TCRdb, which kept only in-frame beta chains. Here each entry gathers all rows of one CDR3 protein and keeps the most common genes and DNA. Here the V and J calls rest on TCRdb's processing, not on the authors' analysis. The sample table holds under 250,000 distinct CDR3 sequences, of which 71% were seen once. 20% to 25% of the sample rests with the top ten.

Sequencing used lung tumor tissue. The chain joins TRBV7-2 to TRBJ1-6, with a weak D call of TRBD1 (6 bases match). This sequence was found in a man aged 60 to 69 with non-small cell lung cancer. Read as DNA, the sequence is TGTGCCAGCAGCTTAGCTGGACAGCGTCGGCCCCTCCACTTT. Translated, it reads CASSLAGQRRPLHF. Full variable domain (CDR3 extended with the reference TRBV7-2 and TRBJ1-6 proteins): GAGVSQSPSNKVTEKGKDVELRCDPISGHTALYWYRQSLGQGLEFLIYFQGNSAPDKSGLPSDRFSAERTGGSVSTLTIQRTQQEDSAVYLCASSLAGQRRPLHFGNGTRLTVT.